This T cell receptor beta chain was observed in a study of blood T cell repertoires in COVID-19. Study background: The study drew acute and convalescent COVID-19 samples from the United States, Italy and Spain. Sample material is recorded as cDNA or gDNA derived from T cells, B-cell-depleted T cells, or PBMCs.

In the original workflow: The authors estimated nucleated cell counts from reference gene primer amplification. Libraries were prepared by immunoSEQ multiplex PCR; TCRdb keeps only in-frame clonotypes and omits some of them. V, J and clone size derive from that table, while D and trimming were established from the DNA sequence. The sample has about 200,000 clones; roughly 86% are singletons. The CDR3 has 13 residues. Germline CDR1 MNHEY, CDR2 SVGAGI. V gave up 4 bases and J gave up 2 bases, with 8 bases separating them. The rearrangement uses TRBV6-5 and TRBJ2-5; D remains ambiguous. This clonotype was obtained from a woman in her forties or fifties with active or convalescent COVID-19. Sequencing was performed on peripheral blood. The CDR3 DNA reads as TGTGCCAGCAGTTCGTCGGTACAAGAGACCCAGTACTTC. Translating gives CASSSSVQETQYF.